The next 20 T cell receptor beta chains were all read from a single sample in a study of identical twins. MiXCR, run by TCRdb on the 5' RACE reads, gives a single entry per CDR3 protein. Among under 900,000 distinct CDR3 sequences listed, about 12% were seen once. In addition, the sample was reused for a study of yellow fever vaccine responses in identical twins.

What was sequenced was PBMCs. Source of these receptors: a woman between 18 and 30 years old in good health.

This chain links TRBV20-1 with TRBJ2-7; TRBD2 aligns across 9 bases. The V gene end was trimmed by 6 bases and the J gene end by 0 bases; junction bases not matched to a gene: 9. This CDR3 is 15 amino acids long. Germline assignment: CDR1 DFQATT and CDR2 SNEGSKA (reference sequence). The CDR3 nucleotides are TGCAGTGCGGAGGATAGCGGGGGAATCTCCTACGAGCAGTACTTC. Residues: CSAEDSGGISYEQYF.

This clonotype was detected only a few times. This chain links TRBV2 with TRBJ2-5; 11 nucleotides align to TRBD2. CDR1 is SNHLY and CDR2 is FYNNEI in the germline V gene. The CDR3 is made up of 17 amino acids. After removal of 5 bases from V and 2 bases from J, the junction contained 10 bases not matched to a gene. CDR3 DNA: TGTGCCAGCAGTTACTCCTACGGGACTAGCGGACAAGAGACCCAGTACTTC. This encodes CASSYSYGTSGQETQYF.

The J gene is TRBJ1-2, the V gene TRBV12-3 or TRBV12-4; D gene unclear. The V and J ends lost 6 bases and 4 bases respectively, with 15 bases between them. The CDR3 runs to 14 residues. The CDR3 is CASRPSGQAYGYTF. CDR3 sequence (DNA): TGTGCCAGCAGACCCTCTGGCCAGGCCTATGGCTACACCTTC.

The chain employs TRBV5-1 and TRBJ2-1, with D uncertain. The CDR3 length is 13 residues. The ends were cut back, 4 bases at V and 8 bases at J, with 13 bases in the middle. Germline assignment: CDR1 SGHRS and CDR2 YFSETQ. CDR3 residues: CASSVFRVDEQFF. CDR3 coding DNA: TGCGCCAGCAGCGTATTTAGGGTCGATGAGCAGTTCTTC.

The genes are TRBV6-1 and TRBJ1-1; 10 bases fit TRBD1. Germline V gene data show CDR1 as MNHNS and CDR2 as SASEGT. The CDR3 contains 16 residues. With 8 bases clipped from V and 7 bases from J, the junction kept 16 bases outside the gene matches. CDR3 sequence: CASFPLRDRGGREAFF. In nucleotides, the CDR3 is TGTGCCAGCTTCCCCCTCCGGGACAGGGGTGGTCGTGAAGCTTTCTTT.

In its sample, this clonotype was seen many times. The chain combines TRBV4-1 with TRBJ2-3; D is unresolved. The V end lost 5 bases, the J end lost 2 bases, and 17 bases lay between the germline ends. The V gene's germline CDR1 is MGHRA and CDR2 YSYEKL. The CDR3 runs to 16 residues. The CDR3 reads CASSYTTGPPTDTQYF. The CDR3 DNA is TGCGCCAGCAGCTATACTACCGGGCCTCCCACAGATACGCAGTATTTT.

The genes are TRBV11-3 and TRBJ2-1; the D call may be TRBD1 or TRBD2 (5 bases each). Trimming removed 4 bases at V and 4 bases at J, with 20 bases between. Germline values: CDR1 SGHNT, CDR2 YENEEA. The CDR3 extends over 17 amino acids. CDR3 protein: CASSSLGVSGPYNEQFF. DNA of the CDR3: TGTGCCAGCAGCTCCCTGGGGGTGAGCGGACCTTACAATGAGCAGTTCTTC. Full variable domain (rest looked up from reference TRBV11-3 and TRBJ2-1): EAGVVQSPRYKIIEKKQPVAFWCNPISGHNTLYWYLQNLGQGPELLIRYENEEAVDDSQLPKDRFSAERLKGVDSTLKIQPAELGDSAVYLCASSSLGVSGPYNEQFFGPGTRLTVL.

This clonotype occurred many times. This chain links TRBV6-4 with TRBJ2-2; D may be TRBD2 (5 bases). V lost 4 bases and J lost 5, with 8 bases in between. CDR1 and CDR2 (germline): MRHNA, SNTAGT. The CDR3 sequence is 13 residues long. The CDR3 reads CASSGTGTGELFF. Here the CDR3 DNA reads TGTGCCAGCAGTGGGACGGGGACCGGGGAGCTGTTTTTT.

This clonotype was picked up a small number of times. The chain employs TRBV19 and TRBJ2-7; D may be TRBD2 (6 bases). The V end lost 4 bases, the J end lost 0 bases, and 13 bases lay between the germline ends. The CDR3 spans 15 residues. The V gene's germline CDR1 is LNHDA and CDR2 SQIVND (reference sequence). The CDR3 protein is CASSRGRTYSYEQYF. DNA for the CDR3: TGTGCCAGTAGTAGGGGGAGGACCTACTCCTACGAGCAGTACTTC.

This clonotype was detected only a few times. The chain combines TRBV2 with TRBJ2-3; D perhaps matches TRBD2 (5 bases). The CDR3 contains 16 residues. Germline V gene lookup returns CDR1 SNHLY and CDR2 FYNNEI. V was pared by 4 bases and J by 2 bases, with 16 bases between. CDR3 sequence: CASSGPSAAYTDTQYF. The CDR3 nucleotides are TGTGCCAGCAGTGGGCCCTCAGCGGCTTACACAGATACGCAGTATTTT. The variable domain in full, with the rest retrieved from reference TRBV2 and TRBJ2-3, is EPEVTQTPSHQVTQMGQEVILRCVPISNHLYFYWYRQILGQKVEFLVSFYNNEISEKSEIFDDQFSVERPDGSNFTLKIRSTKLEDSAMYFCASSGPSAAYTDTQYFGPGTRLTVL.

This clonotype occurred a few times. The J gene is TRBJ2-3, the V gene TRBV4-1, with TRBD2 matching over 11 bases. CDR1 MGHRA and CDR2 YSYEKL come from the germline V gene. Trimming cost V 4 bases and J 4 bases; bases outside gene matches: 7. The CDR3 is made up of 16 amino acids. CDR3 protein: CASSPLAGGASDTQYF. The CDR3 nucleotides are TGCGCCAGCAGCCCTTTAGCGGGAGGGGCTTCAGATACGCAGTATTTT.

V usage is TRBV5-1 and J usage is TRBJ2-4, with D perhaps matching TRBD1 or TRBD2 (5 bases each). CDR3 size: 17 residues. The V gene's germline CDR1 is SGHRS and CDR2 YFSETQ. V lost 4 bases and J 7 bases, leaving 24 bases between the germline ends. The CDR3 coding sequence is TGCGCCAGCAGCCCGACCCTGCCGGGACGAGGTCTGAACATTCAGTACTTC. This gives the protein CASSPTLPGRGLNIQYF.

The table lists this clonotype with a few counts. The chain recombines TRBV12-3 or TRBV12-4 with TRBJ1-1; D gene unclear. This CDR3 spans 11 amino acids. V lost 3 bases to trimming and J lost 13 bases, with 12 bases between them. CDR3 region: CASSFGVGVFF. The CDR3 nucleotides are TGTGCCAGCAGTTTTGGGGTTGGGGTTTTCTTT.

At least ten counts were recorded for this clonotype. The genes are TRBV4-1 and TRBJ1-5, with 12 bases lining up with TRBD1. This CDR3 spans 16 amino acids. CDR1 and CDR2 (germline): MGHRA, YSYEKL. Losses at the gene ends were 2 bases for V and 3 bases for J; bases not matched to a gene: 2. In nucleotides, the CDR3 is TGCGCCAGCAGCCAAACGGGACAGGGGGCCAATCAGCCCCAGCATTTT. Its translation is CASSQTGQGANQPQHF.

This chain uses TRBV20-1 with TRBJ2-1; 8 bases are a match to TRBD1. In germline, CDR1 is DFQATT, CDR2 SNEGSKA (reference sequence). The CDR3 covers 18 residues. After removal of 6 bases from V and 10 bases from J, the junction contained 26 bases not matched to a gene. The CDR3 is CSAPWGRGPGLRLWEQFF. DNA of the CDR3: TGCAGTGCCCCTTGGGGCAGGGGGCCGGGACTCCGGTTGTGGGAGCAGTTCTTC.

This clonotype was found many times. V usage is TRBV24-1 and J usage is TRBJ2-1, with 11 bases that match TRBD2. Germline loops: CDR1 KGHDR, CDR2 SFDVKD. Trimming cost V 5 bases and J 7 bases; bases outside gene matches: 18. The CDR3 runs to 19 residues. The CDR3 bases are TGTGCCACCAGTGCCAGGAGACTAGCGGGGCCCTTGGGTGGTAATGAGCAGTTCTTC. Encoded protein: CATSARRLAGPLGGNEQFF.

This clonotype has just a few counts. V gene TRBV6-1 combines with J gene TRBJ1-6, with no clear D. This CDR3 region has 12 residues. Germline V gene lookup returns CDR1 MNHNS and CDR2 SASEGT. The germline V and J ends were trimmed by 4 bases and 10 bases, with 8 bases remaining between them. CDR3 region: CASSAPGSPLHF. The CDR3 DNA reads TGTGCCAGCAGTGCCCCGGGATCACCCCTCCACTTT.

In this sample, this clonotype turned up many times. The rearrangement joins TRBV6-5 to TRBJ1-1; D gene ambiguous. CDR3 length: 14 residues. Trimming pared 4 bases from V and 4 bases from J, leaving 13 bases between. Germline CDR1 reads MNHEY; CDR2 reads SVGAGI. In nucleotides, the CDR3 is TGTGCCAGCAGTTTCCAGGACGCGGGCACTGAAGCTTTCTTT. Translated, it gives CASSFQDAGTEAFF.

The chain recombines TRBV9 with TRBJ2-3; D not resolved. CDR1 and CDR2 (germline): SGDLS, YYNGEE. The ends were cut back, 0 bases at V and 2 bases at J, with 7 bases in the middle. The CDR3 loop spans 14 amino acids. CDR3 nucleotides: TGTGCCAGCAGCGTAGCTCTCCACACAGATACGCAGTATTTT. It is translated as CASSVALHTDTQYF.

Many counts were recorded for this clonotype. The chain recombines TRBV10-3 with TRBJ2-1, with D possibly being TRBD1 (5 bases). The CDR3 consists of 13 residues. V was pared by 6 bases and J by 7 bases, with 13 bases between. CDR1 and CDR2 from the germline V gene are ENHRY and SYGVKD. The chain's CDR3 is CAIRVPGMNEQFF. The CDR3 coding sequence is TGTGCCATCAGGGTGCCAGGGATGAATGAGCAGTTCTTC.